Below are 27 T cell receptor beta chains sequenced from a single sample in a study of identical twins. MiXCR, applied by TCRdb to the 5' RACE reads, yields one record per CDR3 protein. This sample has 500,000 to 700,000 distinct CDR3 sequences, with just over 7% found just once. Another study also made use of these data, one on yellow fever vaccine responses in identical twins.

The sequencing sample was made of PBMCs. Receptors originate from a woman under 30 in good health.

This clonotype was detected many times. The chain employs TRBV14 and TRBJ1-3; D unclear. This CDR3 comprises 12 residues. V shed 4 bases and J shed 8 bases, with 9 bases lying between them. Germline loops: CDR1 SGHDN, CDR2 FVKESK. CDR3 DNA: TGTGCCAGCAGCCCACACCTTGACACCATATATTTT. Amino acids: CASSPHLDTIYF.

The chain uses TRBV7-9 and TRBJ1-4; no reliable D call. This CDR3 is built from 12 residues. From germline, CDR1 is SEHNR and CDR2 FQNEAQ (reference sequence). The V end was cut by 5 bases, the J end by 10 bases, with 11 bases between. The CDR3 coding sequence is TGTGCCAGCAGCCCTGACGGGGTAAAACTGTTTTTT. Its protein product is CASSPDGVKLFF.

The chain carries TRBV6-1 and TRBJ2-7, with 8 bases lining up with TRBD1. Germline loops: CDR1 MNHNS, CDR2 SASEGT. CDR3 length: 14 amino acids. J lost 4 bases, V lost 6 bases, and 8 bases had no gene match. Here the CDR3 DNA reads TGTGCCAGCAGGCCCGGGACAGGCACTTACGAGCAGTACGTC. Protein product: CASRPGTGTYEQYV.

Many counts were recorded for this clonotype. CDR3 DNA sequence: TGTGCTAGTGGTCCCGGGACAGGGAGAGACGAGCAGTACTTC. Translation: CASGPGTGRDEQYF. The rearrangement uses TRBV12-5 and TRBJ2-7; TRBD1 matches 9 bases. CDR3 length: 14 residues. Unmatched junction bases numbered 7, after V lost 5 bases and J lost 5 bases. From germline, CDR1 is LGHNT and CDR2 FRNRAP.

This clonotype was seen ten or more times. The V and J genes are TRBV20-1 and TRBJ1-2; 9 bases are shared with TRBD1. The CDR3 consists of 16 residues. CDR1 DFQATT and CDR2 SNEGSKA come from the germline V gene (reference sequence). Unmatched junction bases numbered 7, after V lost 2 bases and J lost 0 bases. The CDR3 is CSARTRDREANYGYTF. In DNA form, the CDR3 reads TGCAGTGCTAGAACCCGGGACAGGGAAGCTAACTATGGCTACACCTTC.

This rearrangement joins TRBV7-2 to TRBJ2-5; 7 bases match TRBD2. The length of the CDR3 is 16 residues. With V trimmed by 6 bases and J by 1 base, 11 bases remained unmatched. Germline CDR1 and CDR2: SGHTA and FQGNSA. CDR3 sequence: CASSSVLAVGQETQYF. In DNA, the CDR3 is TGTGCCAGCAGTTCCGTCCTAGCGGTGGGCCAAGAGACCCAGTACTTC.

The CDR3 nucleotides are TGTGCCAGCAGGACCGGGACAGGGAGATCACCCCTCCACTTT. The encoded protein is CASRTGTGRSPLHF. The chain has TRBV6-1 and TRBJ1-6, with 9 bases lining up with TRBD1. After removal of 6 bases from V and 10 bases from J, the junction contained 7 bases not matched to a gene. This CDR3 region has 14 residues. Germline CDR1 and CDR2: MNHNS and SASEGT.

This clonotype was detected ten times or more. This chain uses TRBV28 with TRBJ2-2; D may correspond to TRBD1 or TRBD2 (5 bases each). Deletions cut 5 bases from V and 1 base from J, with 17 bases between. Germline V gene data show CDR1 as MDHEN and CDR2 as SYDVKM. The CDR3 is made up of 17 amino acids. CDR3 nucleotides: TGTGCCAGCAGTCCTCTGGCCGGGGCGCAGAACACCGGGGAGCTGTTTTTT. Protein: CASSPLAGAQNTGELFF.

In this sample, this clonotype turned up a few times. The rearrangement links TRBV12-3 or TRBV12-4 to TRBJ2-5, with TRBD2 as a possible D gene (7 bases). V lost 4 bases and J 7 bases, leaving 10 bases between the germline ends. This CDR3 is built from 12 residues. For the CDR3, the DNA is TGTGCCAGCAGTTGGGGGGGGCCGACCCAGTACTTC. This gives the protein CASSWGGPTQYF.

This clonotype was detected only a few times. The gene calls are TRBV5-1 and TRBJ1-1, with D perhaps matching TRBD1 (6 bases). Germline V gene sequence: CDR1 SGHRS, CDR2 YFSETQ. Trimming shortened V by 0 bases and J by 6 bases, and 15 bases separated the two germline ends. The CDR3 covers 15 residues. The chain's CDR3 is CASSLDGSRGSEAFF. The DNA for the CDR3 is TGCGCCAGCAGCTTGGATGGTTCCAGGGGCTCTGAAGCTTTCTTT.

This clonotype came up a few times. The rearrangement joins TRBV18 to TRBJ2-3, with D unclear. V lost 2 bases and J lost 3, with 12 bases in between. CDR3 length equals 15 residues. Germline V lookup: CDR1 KGHSH, CDR2 LQKENI. CDR3: CASSPREDHTDTQYF. As DNA, the CDR3 is TGTGCCAGCTCACCAAGGGAAGACCATACAGATACGCAGTATTTT. Full variable domain (outside the CDR3, taken from reference TRBV18 and TRBJ2-3): NAGVMQNPRHLVRRRGQEARLRCSPMKGHSHVYWYRQLPEEGLKFMVYLQKENIIDESGMPKERFSAEFPKEGPSILRIQQVVRGDSAAYFCASSPREDHTDTQYFGPGTRLTVL.

The table lists this clonotype with many counts. The chain joins TRBV5-1 to TRBJ2-3; possible D gene TRBD1, 5 bases. Trimming took 0 bases from V and 5 from J, leaving 13 bases between them. The germline gives CDR1 SGHRS, CDR2 YFSETQ. The CDR3 length is 15 residues. The CDR3 here is CASSLEGRVIDTQYF. CDR3 in DNA: TGCGCCAGCAGCTTGGAGGGCAGGGTCATAGATACGCAGTATTTT.

This clonotype was picked up one time. V gene TRBV28 combines with J gene TRBJ2-7; 9 bases are a match to TRBD2. CDR1 and CDR2 from the germline V gene are MDHEN and SYDVKM. The CDR3 has 16 residues. J gave up 2 bases and V 3 bases, and 8 bases lay outside the gene matches. The CDR3 sequence: CASSFDQREVPYEQYF. The CDR3 bases are TGTGCCAGCAGTTTTGATCAGCGGGAGGTGCCCTACGAGCAGTACTTC.

This chain uses TRBV20-1 with TRBJ2-7, with TRBD2 matching 12 bases. The CDR3 totals 14 residues. V was clipped by 6 bases and J by 5 bases; unmatched bases: 8. Germline CDR1 DFQATT, CDR2 SNEGSKA (reference sequence). The CDR3 bases are TGCAGTGCCGGGGGACTAGCGGGTGGAAACGAGCAGTACTTC. It is translated as CSAGGLAGGNEQYF.

V usage is TRBV5-1 and J usage is TRBJ2-7; no reliable D call. Trimming took 0 bases from V and 2 from J, leaving 12 bases between them. CDR3 length: 15 residues. Germline CDR1 SGHRS, CDR2 YFSETQ. The CDR3 DNA follows: TGCGCCAGCAGCTTGGCCTCGGGCGGAACCTACGAGCAGTACGTC. Translating it yields CASSLASGGTYEQYV.

This clonotype was detected ten times or more. The chain couples TRBV7-9 to TRBJ2-3; D is unresolved. CDR3 length: 13 amino acids. Trimming removed 5 bases at V and 4 bases at J, with 10 bases between. From germline, CDR1 is SEHNR and CDR2 FQNEAQ (reference sequence). Written as DNA, the CDR3 is TGTGCCAGCAGCGAAAATCAAGCAGATACGCAGTATTTT. Translating gives CASSENQADTQYF.

This clonotype has a handful of counts. The chain is built from TRBV6-5 and TRBJ1-4, with D perhaps TRBD1 (5 bases). V was trimmed by 0 bases and J by 7 bases, leaving 15 bases between them. Germline CDR1 and CDR2: MNHEY and SVGAGI. There are 16 residues in the CDR3. The CDR3, as DNA: TGTGCCAGCAGTTACTCCAGTAGCAGGGAACCTGAAAAACTGTTTTTT. Translated, it gives CASSYSSSREPEKLFF.

The chain has TRBV3-1 and TRBJ2-5; 8 bases fit TRBD1. The CDR3 runs to 15 residues. Germline assignment: CDR1 LGHDT and CDR2 YNNKEL (reference sequence). V was clipped by 2 bases and J by 4 bases; unmatched bases: 6. CDR3 DNA: TGTGCCAGCAGCCAAATTCCAGGGGGCCTAGAGACCCAGTACTTC. This sequence encodes CASSQIPGGLETQYF.

In its sample, this clonotype was seen many times. J is TRBJ2-3 and V is TRBV12-3 or TRBV12-4; D unclear. The CDR3 loop spans 16 amino acids. The V end lost 1 base, the J end lost 3 bases, and 14 bases lay between the germline ends. CDR3 sequence: CASSLGAILGTDTQYF. DNA for the CDR3: TGTGCCAGCAGTTTAGGGGCGATCCTGGGGACAGATACGCAGTATTTT.

Ten or more counts support this clonotype. This chain uses TRBV2 with TRBJ1-1; no definite D call. The CDR3 has 13 amino acids. V lost 7 bases and J 1 base, leaving 10 bases between the germline ends. The germline gives CDR1 SNHLY, CDR2 FYNNEI. CDR3 bases: TGTGCCAGCAAGGCGGGCCGGAACACTGAAGCTTTCTTT. Protein product: CASKAGRNTEAFF.

The sample holds many counts of this clonotype. V is TRBV2 and J is TRBJ2-1; 9 bases line up with TRBD2. The V gene end was trimmed by 3 bases and the J gene end by 4 bases; junction bases not matched to a gene: 7. The germline CDR1 and CDR2 sequences are SNHLY and FYNNEI. CDR3 length: 16 amino acids. The CDR3 DNA reads as TGTGCCAGCAGTGACTTAGCGGGGGTCCCTTACAATGAGCAGTTCTTC. It encodes CASSDLAGVPYNEQFF. The variable domain in full, completed from reference TRBV2 and TRBJ2-1, reads EPEVTQTPSHQVTQMGQEVILRCVPISNHLYFYWYRQILGQKVEFLVSFYNNEISEKSEIFDDQFSVERPDGSNFTLKIRSTKLEDSAMYFCASSDLAGVPYNEQFFGPGTRLTVL.

This clonotype appeared many times. The CDR3 sequence is CASSLSGTGGTQYF. Written as DNA, the CDR3 is TGTGCCAGCAGTTTGTCCGGGACAGGGGGCACCCAGTACTTC. The chain is built from TRBV12-3 or TRBV12-4 and TRBJ2-5; 12 bases are a match to TRBD1. J was trimmed by 8 bases and V by 3 bases; bases with no gene match: 4. This CDR3 spans 14 amino acids.

The V gene is TRBV20-1, the J gene TRBJ2-5; 7 bases line up with TRBD2. The CDR3 is 13 amino acids. V lost 6 bases to trimming and J lost 2 bases; unmatched junction nucleotides: 6. Germline V gives CDR1 DFQATT, CDR2 SNEGSKA (reference sequence). The CDR3 reads CSAKLARQETQYF. The CDR3 nucleotides are TGCAGTGCAAAACTAGCGCGACAAGAGACCCAGTACTTC.

This clonotype was seen more than once but under ten times. The chain uses TRBV25-1 and TRBJ2-5; 7 bases align to TRBD2. Trimming cost V 1 base and J 1 base; bases outside gene matches: 12. The CDR3 is 18 amino acids. Germline V gene sequence: CDR1 MGHDK, CDR2 SYGVNS. The CDR3 region has the DNA TGTGCCAGCAGTGAATCTCGCGATGCGGGAGTTTCCCAAGAGACCCAGTACTTC. This codes for CASSESRDAGVSQETQYF.

This clonotype has only a few counts. The gene calls are TRBV21-1 and TRBJ2-1; the table assigns TRBD2, which was not confirmed against the DNA. TRBV21-1 represents a pseudogene. The CDR3 has 15 amino acids. This CDR3 reads CASSKRLAVYNEQFF. CDR3 coding DNA: TGTGCCAGCAGCAAACGACTAGCCGTCTACAATGAGCAGTTCTTC.

Many counts were recorded for this clonotype. V is TRBV5-1 and J is TRBJ1-1, with 7 bases fitting TRBD1. The CDR3 totals 16 residues. The J segment lost 3 bases and the V segment lost 4 bases, leaving 12 bases of the junction unmatched. Germline CDR1 reads SGHRS; CDR2 reads YFSETQ. In DNA, the CDR3 is TGCGCCAGCAGCGCTGGCGACAGGGCTTTGGACACTGAAGCTTTCTTT. Its translation: CASSAGDRALDTEAFF.

The chain is built from TRBV10-3 and TRBJ2-3; 9 nucleotides line up with TRBD2. Germline-derived CDR1 and CDR2 are ENHRY and SYGVKD. Trimming removed 5 bases from V and 6 bases from J; junction bases left unmatched: 9. This CDR3 has 15 residues. The CDR3 is CAISQAAGGGDTQYF. Written as DNA, the CDR3 is TGTGCCATCAGTCAGGCAGCGGGAGGAGGTGATACGCAGTATTTT.